This T cell receptor (beta chain) emerged from a study of T cells in Graves' hyperthyroidism and ophthalmopathy. Details on this clonotype: Lacking the conserved final phenylalanine or tryptophan, this CDR3 likely reflects a read error.

It was RNA transcripts that yielded the amplified TCR beta CDR3 regions. The TCR CDR3 was amplified in a first-round RT-PCR using the HTBI primer set. TCRdb passed the multiplex PCR reads through MiXCR, listing each CDR3 protein once. This table holds some 350,000 distinct CDR3 sequences, roughly 15% found once. Any patient presenting with uncontrolled infection, other autoimmune disease, pregnancy or lactation was left out. Germline CDR1 is SGHRS and CDR2 is YFSETQ. The CDR3 runs 15 residues. Unmatched junction bases numbered 4, after V lost 5 bases and J lost 3 bases. The material sequenced was blood. This TCR derives from a woman aged 60 to 75 with Graves' ophthalmopathy. V is TRBV5-1 and J is TRBJ2-1; 11 bases are a match to TRBD2. Here the CDR3 reads CASRTLAGGYNEQFL. In nucleotides, the CDR3 is TGCGCCAGCAGAACCCTAGCGGGAGGCTACAATGAGCAGTTCCTC.